Following are 28 T cell receptor beta chains from one sample sequenced in a study of CD8 T cells in ankylosing spondylitis. MiXCR, run by TCRdb on the 5' RACE reads, gives a single entry per CDR3 protein. The sample holds 7,500 to 10,000 distinct CDR3 sequences, around 6% seen once. Material for sequencing was blood, either unsorted or a sorted T cell fraction (not recorded which). The receptors were gathered from a female donor with ankylosing spondylitis or in good health (not recorded which).

This clonotype was counted ten times or more. V and J are TRBV9 and TRBJ2-5; D might be TRBD1 (6 bases). CDR1 and CDR2 (germline): SGDLS, YYNGEE. Between the trimmed V and J ends, which lost 3 bases and 2 bases, there was a span of 11 bases. CDR3 length equals 14 residues. For the CDR3, the DNA is TGTGCCAGCAGCGACAGGACAGAACAAGAGACCCAGTACTTC. Translated: CASSDRTEQETQYF.

The rearrangement uses TRBV9 and TRBJ2-3; 9 nucleotides align to TRBD1. The CDR3 extends over 18 amino acids. V lost 3 bases, J lost 1 base, and 12 bases stayed unmatched. The germline CDR1 and CDR2 sequences are SGDLS and YYNGEE. Written as DNA, the CDR3 is TGTGCCAGCAGCGCTACCATTACAGGGGGCCGGGGCACAGATACGCAGTATTTT. This codes for CASSATITGGRGTDTQYF.

The J gene is TRBJ2-1, the V gene TRBV9; 10 nucleotides agree with TRBD2. This CDR3 is 15 amino acids long. V was pared by 0 bases and J by 7 bases, with 4 bases of the junction left unmatched. Germline CDR1 SGDLS, CDR2 YYNGEE. CDR3 sequence reads: CASSVGIAGGNEQFF. CDR3 sequence (DNA): TGTGCCAGCAGCGTAGGGATAGCGGGAGGAAATGAGCAGTTCTTC. Full variable domain (missing parts from reference TRBV9 and TRBJ2-1): DSGVTQTPKHLITATGQRVTLRCSPRSGDLSVYWYQQSLDQGLQFLIQYYNGEERAKGNILERFSAQQFPDLHSELNLSSLELGDSALYFCASSVGIAGGNEQFFGPGTRLTVL.

This clonotype was detected ten times or more. CDR3 residues: CASSVGLAGSEQYF. The CDR3 nucleotides are TGTGCCAGCAGCGTCGGACTAGCGGGTTCTGAGCAGTACTTC. V and J are TRBV9 and TRBJ2-7; 11 positions agree with TRBD2. Germline V gene data show CDR1 as SGDLS and CDR2 as YYNGEE. The J segment lost 7 bases and the V segment lost 2 bases, leaving 5 bases of the junction unmatched. The CDR3 totals 14 residues.

This clonotype was counted ten times or more. CDR3 sequence (DNA): TGTGCCAGCAGCGTAGCCGGGGTGATTGGAAACACCATATATTTT. Amino acid sequence: CASSVAGVIGNTIYF. The chain recombines TRBV9 with TRBJ1-3, with D unresolved. This CDR3 contains 15 residues. V dropped 0 bases and J dropped 3 bases, with 10 bases sitting between them. Germline CDR1 is SGDLS and CDR2 is YYNGEE.

Only a few counts were recorded for this clonotype. The chain couples TRBV9 to TRBJ2-3; 11 nucleotides match TRBD1. The V segment lost 6 bases and the J segment 4 bases; nucleotides outside the gene matches: 7. CDR1 is SGDLS and CDR2 is YYNGEE in the germline V gene. The CDR3 totals 15 residues. DNA for the CDR3: TGTGCCAGCACCCGGACAGGGGGCTTCGCAGATACGCAGTATTTT. Amino acid sequence: CASTRTGGFADTQYF.

The V gene is TRBV9, the J gene TRBJ2-3, with 9 bases fitting TRBD1. Trimming cost V 3 bases and J 3 bases; bases outside gene matches: 5. The CDR3 contains 15 residues. Germline CDR1 and CDR2: SGDLS and YYNGEE. CDR3 loop: CASSARDRETDTQYF. The CDR3 region has the DNA TGTGCCAGCAGCGCCCGGGACAGGGAGACAGATACGCAGTATTTT.

The sample holds many counts of this clonotype. The chain uses TRBV9 and TRBJ2-5, with 7 bases matching TRBD1. CDR1 SGDLS and CDR2 YYNGEE come from the germline V gene. The length of the CDR3 is 15 residues. The junction had 8 bases not matched to a gene; V was cut back by 4 bases and J by 2 bases. CDR3 DNA: TGTGCCAGCAGCCACTACATGGGACAGCAAGAGACCCAGTACTTC. Its protein product is CASSHYMGQQETQYF. The whole variable domain, remainder taken from reference TRBV9 and TRBJ2-5, is DSGVTQTPKHLITATGQRVTLRCSPRSGDLSVYWYQQSLDQGLQFLIQYYNGEERAKGNILERFSAQQFPDLHSELNLSSLELGDSALYFCASSHYMGQQETQYFGPGTRLLVL.

This clonotype was observed at least ten times. The chain joins TRBV9 to TRBJ2-7; 11 bases are shared with TRBD1. Germline CDR1 and CDR2: SGDLS and YYNGEE. Germline trimming cut 5 bases from V and 6 bases from J; bases unmatched to any gene: 1. The CDR3 is 12 residues long. CDR3 DNA sequence: TGTGCCAGCAGTGGGACAGGGGGCGAGCAGTACTTC. This encodes CASSGTGGEQYF.

This clonotype was counted at least ten times. V is TRBV9 and J is TRBJ2-2, with a tentative D call TRBD2 (6 bases). There are 15 residues in the CDR3. The V gene lost 1 base and the J gene lost 5 bases, with 12 bases spanning the gap. Looked up from germline, CDR1 is SGDLS and CDR2 is YYNGEE. CDR3 bases: TGTGCCAGCAGCGTATTCCGGGAGATAACCGGGGAGCTGTTTTTT. Protein product: CASSVFREITGELFF. The full variable domain, its missing parts supplied by reference TRBV9 and TRBJ2-2, is DSGVTQTPKHLITATGQRVTLRCSPRSGDLSVYWYQQSLDQGLQFLIQYYNGEERAKGNILERFSAQQFPDLHSELNLSSLELGDSALYFCASSVFREITGELFFGEGSRLTVL.

This clonotype showed up many times. The chain uses TRBV9 and TRBJ2-3, with D hard to call. CDR1 is SGDLS and CDR2 is YYNGEE in the germline V gene. Trimming took off 0 bases at V and 2 bases at J, with 13 bases between the two ends. The CDR3 runs 16 residues. The CDR3 DNA reads TGTGCCAGCAGCGTAGGAACACTCGGTCCCACAGATACGCAGTATTTT. This codes for CASSVGTLGPTDTQYF.

This clonotype is medium-sized by share. This chain connects TRBV9 to TRBJ2-2, with TRBD1 identical over 8 bases. Per germline, CDR1 SGDLS and CDR2 YYNGEE. Trimming removed 9 bases from V and 5 bases from J; junction bases left unmatched: 3. This CDR3 has 12 amino acids. The CDR3 here is CATGGSTGELFF. The CDR3, as DNA: TGTGCCACAGGGGGCTCGACCGGGGAGCTGTTTTTT.

This clonotype was seen ten or more times. The genes are TRBV9 and TRBJ1-2; possibly TRBD1 for D (6 bases). CDR3 size: 16 residues. Germline V CDR1 and CDR2: SGDLS, YYNGEE. V lost 3 bases and J lost 1, with 16 bases in between. CDR3 amino acids: CASSAFGTTNNYGYTF. In DNA form, the CDR3 reads TGTGCCAGCAGCGCGTTCGGGACAACGAATAACTATGGCTACACCTTC.

The V gene is TRBV9, the J gene TRBJ1-1; tentatively, D is TRBD1 (5 bases). The V gene lost 0 bases and the J gene lost 3 bases, with 15 bases spanning the gap. The CDR3 sequence is 16 residues long. CDR1 is SGDLS and CDR2 is YYNGEE in the germline V gene. The CDR3 region is CASSVASGSFDTEAFF. The DNA for the CDR3 is TGTGCCAGCAGCGTAGCATCAGGGTCCTTTGACACTGAAGCTTTCTTT.

This clonotype was recorded at least ten times. The genes are TRBV9 and TRBJ2-3; D perhaps matches TRBD1 (6 bases). The CDR3 runs 16 residues. Trimming stripped 4 bases from V and 0 bases from J, with 15 bases between. Germline V gene lookup returns CDR1 SGDLS and CDR2 YYNGEE. The CDR3, as DNA: TGTGCCAGCAGCTCCCGGACAGCACCTAGCACAGATACGCAGTATTTT. Protein sequence: CASSSRTAPSTDTQYF. The full variable domain, rest sourced from reference TRBV9 and TRBJ2-3, is DSGVTQTPKHLITATGQRVTLRCSPRSGDLSVYWYQQSLDQGLQFLIQYYNGEERAKGNILERFSAQQFPDLHSELNLSSLELGDSALYFCASSSRTAPSTDTQYFGPGTRLTVL.

In its sample, this clonotype ranks as large (0.1 to 1%). V usage is TRBV9 and J usage is TRBJ1-1; TRBD1 might be the D (5 bases). The V end lost 3 bases, the J end lost 1 base, and 13 bases lay between the germline ends. CDR1 and CDR2 from the germline V gene are SGDLS and YYNGEE. The CDR3 contains 15 residues. CDR3 sequence (DNA): TGTGCCAGCAGCGACTCCGGGACGGGGAACACTGAAGCTTTCTTT. Amino acid sequence: CASSDSGTGNTEAFF.

Many counts were recorded for this clonotype. The chain combines TRBV9 with TRBJ2-7, with 10 bases aligning to TRBD2. V shed 2 bases and J 5 bases; nucleotides not matched to a gene: 10. CDR1 is SGDLS and CDR2 is YYNGEE in the germline V gene. CDR3 size: 16 residues. The CDR3 region has the DNA TGTGCCAGCAGCGTGGGACTAGCGCCACCCCTCCACGAGCAGTACTTC. Protein sequence: CASSVGLAPPLHEQYF.

This clonotype has at least ten counts. The V call is TRBV9, the J call TRBJ2-3, with D perhaps matching TRBD1 (6 bases). The V and J ends lost 6 bases and 9 bases respectively, with 20 bases between them. CDR3 length equals 14 residues. The V gene's germline CDR1 is SGDLS and CDR2 YYNGEE. CDR3 residues: CASTPLGAQQTQYF. CDR3 nucleotides: TGTGCCAGCACCCCACTGGGGGCACAACAGACGCAGTATTTT.

The chain links TRBV9 to TRBJ1-1; D unclear. The CDR3 is 11 amino acids. Per germline, CDR1 SGDLS and CDR2 YYNGEE. Between the trimmed V and J ends, which lost 3 bases and 11 bases, there was a span of 11 bases. This CDR3 reads CASSDGLGAFF. The CDR3, as DNA: TGTGCCAGCAGCGATGGGCTCGGGGCTTTCTTT.

This clonotype was observed at least ten times. This sequence joins TRBV9 and TRBJ2-7; D perhaps matches TRBD2 (6 bases). V lost 0 bases and J 5 bases, leaving 12 bases between the germline ends. The CDR3 has 14 amino acids. CDR1 is SGDLS, CDR2 YYNGEE, per germline. The CDR3 spells CASSVDGSNHEQYF. The CDR3 bases are TGTGCCAGCAGCGTAGACGGGAGTAACCACGAGCAGTACTTC.

This chain links TRBV9 with TRBJ2-2; D ambiguous. CDR1 and CDR2 (germline): SGDLS, YYNGEE. This CDR3 has 13 amino acids. V dropped 3 bases and J dropped 6 bases, with 9 bases sitting between them. CDR3 in DNA: TGTGCCAGCAGCGCCTCCGGGCCCGGGGAGCTGTTTTTT. Its protein product is CASSASGPGELFF.

This clonotype was observed at least ten times. This sequence joins TRBV9 and TRBJ2-2; TRBD1 agrees at 9 bases. CDR3 length: 16 amino acids. Germline V CDR1 and CDR2: SGDLS, YYNGEE. V lost 5 bases, J lost 6 bases, and 11 bases stayed unmatched. The CDR3 reads CASSAAGTGRSGELFF. As DNA, the CDR3 is TGTGCCAGCAGTGCCGCCGGGACAGGGAGGTCCGGGGAGCTGTTTTTT.

V gene TRBV9 combines with J gene TRBJ2-5; D possibly corresponds to TRBD1 (5 bases). The germline gives CDR1 SGDLS, CDR2 YYNGEE. The V gene lost 4 bases and the J gene lost 2 bases, with 18 bases spanning the gap. The CDR3 loop spans 16 amino acids. The CDR3 loop is CASSTRAQGVQETQYF. CDR3 coding DNA: TGTGCCAGCAGCACTCGAGCCCAAGGGGTGCAAGAGACCCAGTACTTC. The variable domain in full, completed from reference TRBV9 and TRBJ2-5, reads DSGVTQTPKHLITATGQRVTLRCSPRSGDLSVYWYQQSLDQGLQFLIQYYNGEERAKGNILERFSAQQFPDLHSELNLSSLELGDSALYFCASSTRAQGVQETQYFGPGTRLLVL.

Ten or more counts support this clonotype. The chain combines TRBV9 with TRBJ1-5; no reliable D call. CDR3 size: 13 residues. Trimming stripped 4 bases from V and 3 bases from J, with 8 bases between. The V gene's germline CDR1 is SGDLS and CDR2 YYNGEE. DNA for the CDR3: TGTGCCAGCAGCCCATCCATCAATCAGCCCCAGCATTTT. It specifies CASSPSINQPQHF.

This clonotype rates as medium-sized (0.01 to 0.1%). This sequence joins TRBV9 and TRBJ2-1; 15 nucleotides align to TRBD2. The V and J ends lost 4 bases and 1 base, in that order; junction bases with no gene match: 6. Germline lookup yields CDR1 SGDLS and CDR2 YYNGEE. This CDR3 has 18 residues. The CDR3 coding sequence is TGTGCCAGCAGCCCCCGGACTAGCGGGGGGGCTTCCTACAATGAGCAGTTCTTC. Translation: CASSPRTSGGASYNEQFF.

This clonotype is termed medium-sized. The chain links TRBV9 to TRBJ1-5; D possibly corresponds to TRBD1 (5 bases). V lost 0 bases, J lost 5 bases, and 9 bases lay in between. Germline CDR1 SGDLS, CDR2 YYNGEE. The CDR3 covers 14 residues. CDR3 sequence (DNA): TGTGCCAGCAGCGTAGGGGGGACCGATCAGCCCCAGCATTTT. Its translation: CASSVGGTDQPQHF.

Concerning this clonotype itself: A single base separates this from a much larger clone, so it may be a read error. V usage is TRBV9 and J usage is TRBJ2-3; either TRBD1 or TRBD2 may fit D (6 bases each). Germline lookup yields CDR1 SGDLS and CDR2 YYNGEE. The CDR3 covers 17 residues. The CDR3 DNA reads TGTTCCAGCAGTGTACCACGAGGGGGGTCTAGCACAGATACGCAGTATTTT. It specifies CSSSVPRGGSSTDTQYF.

By share of the sample, this clonotype is medium-sized. This rearrangement joins TRBV9 to TRBJ2-3; 13 bases line up with TRBD2. The CDR3 totals 16 residues. Germline values: CDR1 SGDLS, CDR2 YYNGEE. The ends lost 3 bases at V and 6 bases at J; junction bases unmatched: 7. The CDR3 loop reads CASSETSGGVLDTQYF. DNA of the CDR3: TGTGCCAGCAGCGAAACTAGCGGGGGGGTTCTGGATACGCAGTATTTT.